The 13 T cell receptor beta chains listed next were all sequenced from one sample in a study of shared clonotypes between healthy human individuals. Clones were read by immunoSEQ multiplex PCR, and TCRdb kept only the in-frame ones, dropping some. The table has 2 million to 2.5 million clones, 90% to 96% seen once; the top ten hold around 0.13%. The specimen was naive CD4+ T cells sorted from blood. The subset was: CD45RA+ positively selected. Receptors were obtained from a man younger than 35 in good health.

The chain employs TRBV6-5 and TRBJ2-5, with D perhaps TRBD1 or TRBD2 (6 bases each). The germline CDR1 and CDR2 sequences are MNHEY and SVGAGI. The V and J ends lost 10 bases and 5 bases respectively, with 23 bases between them. The CDR3 is 15 amino acids. The CDR3 here is CATTMSRGGSETQYF. For the CDR3, the DNA is TGTGCCACTACGATGTCCAGGGGAGGTAGCGAGACCCAGTACTTC.

The rearrangement uses TRBV5-1 and TRBJ2-3; the D call may be TRBD1 or TRBD2 (6 bases each). This CDR3 has 17 amino acids. CDR1 is SGHRS and CDR2 is YFSETQ in the germline V gene. Trimming left V 0 bases short and J 6 bases short, with 20 bases between. This chain's CDR3 is CASSLGHSGAAPDTQYF. The CDR3, as DNA: TGCGCCAGCAGCTTGGGTCACTCGGGGGCAGCGCCGGATACGCAGTATTTT.

V is TRBV5-1 and J is TRBJ2-2; TRBD1 agrees at 7 bases. The CDR3 sequence is 15 residues long. The germline V gene encodes CDR1 SGHRS and CDR2 YFSETQ. Trimming cost V 4 bases and J 1 base; bases outside gene matches: 4. The CDR3 sequence: CASSDDRVNTGELFF. Written as DNA, the CDR3 is TGCGCCAGCAGCGACGACAGGGTGAACACCGGGGAGCTGTTTTTT.

This chain uses TRBV5-4 with TRBJ2-7, with 9 positions matching TRBD1. V lost 4 bases to trimming and J lost 5 bases; unmatched junction nucleotides: 10. Germline V gene lookup returns CDR1 SGHNT and CDR2 YYREEE (reference sequence). The CDR3 length is 15 residues. CDR3 nucleotides: TGTGCCAGCAGCCTGACGGGACAGGGAATACACGAGCAGTACTTC. It encodes CASSLTGQGIHEQYF.

The rearrangement uses TRBV7-9 and TRBJ2-7; no clear D. Germline V gene lookup returns CDR1 SEHNR and CDR2 FQNEAQ (reference sequence). V lost 5 bases and J lost 3, with 11 bases in between. The CDR3 runs to 13 residues. CDR3 residues: CASSPRPSYEQYF. The CDR3 nucleotides read TGTGCCAGCAGCCCTCGACCTAGCTACGAGCAGTACTTC.

The J gene is TRBJ1-5, the V gene TRBV6-1, with D unresolved. Germline V gives CDR1 MNHNS, CDR2 SASEGT. The CDR3 runs to 14 residues. V was pared by 2 bases and J by 4 bases, with 9 bases between. CDR3 coding DNA: TGTGCCAGCAGTGAATATGGCGGTAATCAGCCCCAGCATTTT. It translates to CASSEYGGNQPQHF.

The V call is TRBV2, the J call TRBJ1-6; tentatively, D is TRBD1 (5 bases). V was trimmed by 6 bases and J by 7 bases, leaving 22 bases between them. Germline loops: CDR1 SNHLY, CDR2 FYNNEI. This CDR3 region has 17 residues. The CDR3 DNA follows: TGTGCCAGCAGAGAAATAAAGCCCTGGGGGATGAATTCACCCCTCCACTTT. Its protein product is CASREIKPWGMNSPLHF.

The chain links TRBV5-1 to TRBJ1-3; 8 nucleotides align to TRBD1. The CDR3 spans 15 residues. Per the germline V gene, CDR1 is SGHRS and CDR2 is YFSETQ. With V trimmed by 0 bases and J by 2 bases, 1 base remained unmatched. In DNA, the CDR3 is TGCGCCAGCAGCTTGGAACAGGGGGCTGGAAACACCATATATTTT. Its protein product is CASSLEQGAGNTIYF.

V and J are TRBV19 and TRBJ1-6; TRBD1 is a possible D gene (5 bases). V was pared by 9 bases and J by 8 bases, with 14 bases between. Germline V gene sequence: CDR1 LNHDA, CDR2 SQIVND (reference sequence). The CDR3 consists of 13 residues. CDR3 region: CASNDWGHSPLHF. In nucleotides, the CDR3 is TGTGCCAGCAATGATTGGGGCCATTCACCCCTCCACTTT.

This sequence joins TRBV6-1 and TRBJ2-1; tentatively, D is TRBD1 or TRBD2 (5 bases each). The ends were cut back, 1 base at V and 0 bases at J, with 13 bases in the middle. Germline V gives CDR1 MNHNS, CDR2 SASEGT. This CDR3 contains 17 residues. The CDR3 sequence is CASSEGKSGPSYNEQFF. For the CDR3, the DNA is TGTGCCAGCAGTGAAGGCAAGTCGGGACCCTCCTACAATGAGCAGTTCTTC.

The rearrangement links TRBV5-6 to TRBJ2-6; D ambiguous. The CDR3 loop spans 13 amino acids. Per germline, CDR1 SGHDT and CDR2 YYEEEE. Trimming removed 2 bases from V and 3 bases from J, with 3 bases in between. CDR3 residues: CASSFLGANVLTF. The CDR3 nucleotides read TGTGCCAGCAGCTTCCTTGGGGCCAACGTCCTGACTTTC.

This chain links TRBV7-9 with TRBJ2-7; no clear D gene. CDR3 length equals 12 residues. The germline V gene has CDR1 SEHNR and CDR2 FQNEAQ (reference sequence). Trimming took 6 bases from V and 7 from J, leaving 13 bases between them. As DNA, the CDR3 is TGTGCCAGCAGTTCTTTCCTAGGGGAGCAGTACTTC. Its translation: CASSSFLGEQYF.

The V call is TRBV7-6, the J call TRBJ1-6, with D tentatively TRBD1 (6 bases). This CDR3 spans 13 amino acids. The germline CDR1 and CDR2 sequences are SGHVS and FNYEAQ. Trimming cost V 5 bases and J 7 bases, with 9 bases left between them. In DNA form, the CDR3 reads TGTGCCAGCAGCGGGGGCGACAATTCACCCCTCCACTTT. Residues: CASSGGDNSPLHF.